This TCR beta chain was retrieved from a study of T cells expressing NK-cell markers. Across the study: Among eight sequenced donors, seven carried HCMV seropositivity while one was seronegative. The study, taken as a whole, reports: Whether expanded NKG2C+ T cell clones were HCMV-specific remained unclear. The study found dominant NKG2C+ clonotypes at about 1.0-7.0% of CD8+ T cells in about six donors.

Regarding this clonotype: What it binds is unknown.

The TCR beta cDNA came from 5'RACE template switching with UMIs. TCRdb re-called the 5' RACE reads and shows each CDR3 protein once, DNA omitted. Its clone listing holds hundreds of thousands of distinct CDR3 sequences. The CDR3 contains 17 residues. Germline assignment: CDR1 LGHNA and CDR2 YSLEER. The source material was blood T cells: a sorted CD56 or NKG2C T cell subset, CD4+ or CD8+ T cells, or bulk PBMC T cells (not recorded which). The origin of this receptor is a woman aged 18-70 years in good health. The chain couples TRBV4-3 to TRBJ2-1; the D call from TCRdb, TRBD2, cannot be confirmed without DNA. The CDR3: CASSPGRGRNSYNEQFF.